These 6 T cell receptor beta chains were sequenced from one sample in a study of cytomegalovirus exposure and HLA in healthy donors. Amplification used 60 Vbeta primers and 13 Jbeta primers. Here immunoSEQ multiplex PCR was the method, and the copy in TCRdb shows in-frame clones only, minus some. The sample contains around 190,000 clones, 65% to 90% of which appear only once. The sample taken for sequencing was PBMCs. These TCRs come from a young woman in good health and CMV-seronegative.

The J gene is TRBJ2-1, the V gene TRBV5-4, with D possibly TRBD2 on 5 matching bases. Deletions cut 0 bases from V and 2 bases from J, with 12 bases between. This CDR3 comprises 16 residues. Per germline, CDR1 SGHNT and CDR2 YYREEE (reference sequence). The CDR3 nucleotides read TGTGCCAGCAGCTTGGGTACAGCGGTCCCCTACAATGAGCAGTTCTTC. Translated: CASSLGTAVPYNEQFF.

V and J are TRBV5-1 and TRBJ2-7, with 10 bases matching TRBD2. Per germline, CDR1 SGHRS and CDR2 YFSETQ. This CDR3 comprises 16 residues. V was pared by 4 bases and J by 0 bases, with 7 bases of the junction left unmatched. CDR3 in DNA: TGCGCCAGCAGCGCCCTACTAGCGGGGCCCTCCTACGAGCAGTACTTC. It is translated as CASSALLAGPSYEQYF.

This clone was seen only once. The rearrangement joins TRBV2 to TRBJ1-1; 8 positions agree with TRBD1. The CDR3 totals 15 residues. V was clipped by 4 bases and J by 0 bases; unmatched bases: 4. CDR1 SNHLY and CDR2 FYNNEI come from the germline V gene. CDR3 amino acids: CASSVQGAMNTEAFF. CDR3 nucleotide sequence: TGTGCCAGCAGTGTTCAGGGGGCTATGAACACTGAAGCTTTCTTT.

This sequence joins TRBV2 and TRBJ2-1; 7 bases agree with TRBD2. Looked up from germline, CDR1 is SNHLY and CDR2 is FYNNEI. The CDR3 length is 14 residues. With V trimmed by 6 bases and J by 8 bases, 10 bases remained unmatched. The chain's CDR3 is CASRTGLGSYEQFF. The CDR3 DNA follows: TGTGCCAGCAGGACTGGACTAGGGTCCTATGAGCAGTTCTTC.

This clone came up once. The chain recombines TRBV25-1 with TRBJ2-1; TRBD2 matches 7 bases. V gave up 2 bases and J gave up 6 bases; unmatched junction bases: 7. This CDR3 spans 15 amino acids. CDR1 is MGHDK and CDR2 is SYGVNS in the germline V gene. The CDR3 sequence: CASSERSGLRNEQFF. Written as DNA, the CDR3 is TGTGCCAGCAGTGAACGTTCGGGACTACGCAATGAGCAGTTCTTC.

The chain is built from TRBV2 and TRBJ1-1; no clear D. Germline CDR1 and CDR2: SNHLY and FYNNEI. V gave up 5 bases and J gave up 4 bases, with 8 bases separating them. The CDR3 consists of 12 residues. The CDR3 sequence: CASSSDFTEAFF. In nucleotides, the CDR3 is TGTGCCAGCAGTTCCGACTTCACTGAAGCTTTCTTT.